One sample yielded the 21 T cell receptor beta chains listed below, sequenced in a study of Graves' ophthalmopathy and Graves' hyperthyroidism. Amplification targeted the TCR beta CDR3 regions, with RNA transcripts as the source material. First-round RT-PCR employed HTBI primers, with a second-round multiplex PCR after it. In TCRdb, the multiplex PCR reads were re-called with MiXCR into one record per CDR3 protein. The sample consists of hundreds of thousands of distinct CDR3 sequences, about 41% of them appearing once. The sequencing input was peripheral blood. The receptors originated from an adult man with Graves' ophthalmopathy.

This clonotype has at least ten counts. The CDR3 nucleotides read TGTGCCAGCCACCCGGGACAGGGCTACTACGAGCAGTACTTC. It is translated as CASHPGQGYYEQYF. The genes are TRBV19 and TRBJ2-7, with TRBD1 matching over 9 bases. There are 14 residues in the CDR3. Germline V CDR1 and CDR2: LNHDA, SQIVND (reference sequence). J lost 3 bases, V lost 9 bases, and 9 bases had no gene match.

Ten or more counts support this clonotype. This chain links TRBV15 with TRBJ2-5; 10 bases match TRBD2. V shed 1 base and J 5 bases; nucleotides not matched to a gene: 7. Germline CDR1 is LNHNV and CDR2 is YYDKDF (reference sequence). The CDR3 covers 16 residues. In DNA form, the CDR3 reads TGTGCCACCAGCAGAGCAAGCGGGGGGGCCATTGAGACCCAGTACTTC. Translating it yields CATSRASGGAIETQYF.

J is TRBJ2-6 and V is TRBV25-1, with 7 positions matching TRBD1. Germline V gives CDR1 MGHDK, CDR2 SYGVNS. The CDR3 covers 18 residues. Germline trimming cut 4 bases from V and 0 bases from J; bases unmatched to any gene: 9. CDR3 region: CASSVKGATFSGANVLTF. The CDR3 bases are TGTGCCAGCAGTGTTAAGGGGGCTACTTTCTCTGGGGCCAACGTCCTGACTTTC. The full variable domain, in which reference TRBV25-1 and TRBJ2-6 provide the parts outside the CDR3, is EADIYQTPRYLVIGTGKKITLECSQTMGHDKMYWYQQDPGMELHLIHYSYGVNSTEKGDLSSESTVSRIRTEHFPLTLESARPSHTSQYLCASSVKGATFSGANVLTFGAGSRLTVL.

This clonotype was detected ten times or more. The chain employs TRBV7-9 and TRBJ2-7, with 7 bases fitting TRBD2. CDR3 length: 15 amino acids. Losses at the gene ends were 4 bases for V and 4 bases for J; bases not matched to a gene: 10. CDR1 SEHNR and CDR2 FQNEAQ come from the germline V gene (reference sequence). This CDR3 reads CASSSSGRERYEQYF. The CDR3 DNA reads TGTGCCAGCAGCTCGTCTGGGCGGGAGAGGTACGAGCAGTACTTC.

The gene calls are TRBV4-2 and TRBJ1-4; D remains ambiguous. Germline V CDR1 and CDR2: LGHNA, YNFKEQ. The ends were cut back, 0 bases at V and 12 bases at J, with 11 bases in the middle. The CDR3 runs 13 residues. The CDR3 loop reads CASSQDNWGELFF. The CDR3 DNA sequence: TGTGCCAGCAGCCAAGATAACTGGGGAGAACTGTTTTTT.

The gene calls are TRBV7-9 and TRBJ2-3; 12 positions agree with TRBD2. Germline V gene sequence: CDR1 SEHNR, CDR2 FQNEAQ (reference sequence). V shed 3 bases and J 7 bases; nucleotides not matched to a gene: 5. CDR3 length: 15 residues. In DNA, the CDR3 is TGTGCCAGCAGCTTGAGCGGACTAGCGGGGAATACGCAGTATTTT. This translates into CASSLSGLAGNTQYF.

At least ten counts were recorded for this clonotype. V gene TRBV4-3 combines with J gene TRBJ2-7; D unclear. Germline CDR1 and CDR2: LGHNA and YSLEER. The CDR3 contains 14 residues. Trimming took off 0 bases at V and 0 bases at J, with 6 bases between the two ends. The CDR3 sequence: CASSQDRLSYEQYF. The CDR3 DNA reads TGCGCCAGCAGCCAAGATCGGCTCTCCTACGAGCAGTACTTC.

V gene TRBV4-3 combines with J gene TRBJ1-5, with D possibly matching TRBD1 (6 bases). This CDR3 has 16 residues. CDR1 and CDR2 (germline): LGHNA, YSLEER. The V and J ends lost 1 base and 4 bases respectively, with 14 bases between them. Here the CDR3 DNA reads TGCGCCAGCAGCCAAGCTTTTGCAGGGGCAAATCAGCCCCAGCATTTT. This translates into CASSQAFAGANQPQHF.

This clonotype has at least ten counts. V usage is TRBV2 and J usage is TRBJ1-2, with D uncertain. Trimming took 5 bases from V and 4 from J, leaving 11 bases between them. Germline V gene data show CDR1 as SNHLY and CDR2 as FYNNEI. This CDR3 spans 13 amino acids. CDR3 nucleotides: TGTGCCAGCAGTCCTGGCCTAACCTATGGCTACACCTTC. This codes for CASSPGLTYGYTF.

This clonotype was seen ten or more times. This chain joins TRBV5-1 and TRBJ1-1; TRBD1 is a possible D gene (5 bases). The CDR3 covers 15 residues. With 4 bases removed from V and 7 bases from J, the gap between germline ends came to 20 bases. CDR1 SGHRS and CDR2 YFSETQ come from the germline V gene. This CDR3 reads CASSITGTARGEAFF. The CDR3 DNA sequence: TGCGCCAGCAGCATCACCGGGACTGCGAGGGGTGAAGCTTTCTTT.

A note on this clonotype: A much larger clone lies one base from this, so it may be a read error. The chain combines TRBV6-1 with TRBJ2-7; unclear D gene. Germline CDR1 and CDR2: MNHNS and SASEGT. V lost 4 bases to trimming and J lost 1 base, with 8 bases between them. The CDR3 sequence is 13 residues long. The CDR3 protein is CASSATRSYEQYF. DNA for the CDR3: TGTGCCAGCAGTGCGACAAGATCCTACGAGCAGTACTTC.

V and J are TRBV24-1 and TRBJ1-4, with 9 bases that match TRBD1. V was pared by 9 bases and J by 7 bases, with 8 bases of the junction left unmatched. Germline CDR1 and CDR2: KGHDR and SFDVKD. This CDR3 comprises 14 residues. The CDR3 loop reads CATAAGTGSEKLFF. CDR3 coding DNA: TGTGCCACCGCAGCCGGGACAGGGTCTGAAAAACTGTTTTTT.

V is TRBV7-8 and J is TRBJ1-2, with a possible D match to TRBD1 (5 bases). Trimming took 4 bases from V and 3 from J, leaving 15 bases between them. The CDR3 totals 15 residues. From germline, CDR1 is SGHVS and CDR2 FQNEAQ. CDR3 amino acids: CASSSLERGDYGYTF. As DNA, the CDR3 is TGTGCCAGCAGCTCACTAGAGAGGGGTGACTATGGCTACACCTTC.

This clonotype was counted at least ten times. The V gene is TRBV7-6, the J gene TRBJ2-2; no definite D call. V was shortened by 4 bases and J by 4 bases, with 13 bases between the two germline ends. The CDR3 spans 15 residues. The germline V gene has CDR1 SGHVS and CDR2 FNYEAQ. DNA of the CDR3: TGTGCCAGCAGCTGGATGGAATCGACCACCGGGGAGCTGTTTTTT. The encoded protein is CASSWMESTTGELFF.

This clonotype was seen repeatedly, ten times or more. The chain combines TRBV7-6 with TRBJ2-5, with a tentative D call TRBD1 (6 bases). This CDR3 is 14 amino acids long. Per germline, CDR1 SGHVS and CDR2 FNYEAQ. V was clipped by 4 bases and J by 5 bases, with 14 bases between them. The CDR3 nucleotides are TGTGCCAGCAGCTCGAACAGGGTAGTGGAGACCCAGTACTTC. It is translated as CASSSNRVVETQYF.

This chain's CDR3 is CSVGSGAGGETQYF. CDR3 coding DNA: TGCAGCGTTGGGTCGGGCGCGGGTGGGGAGACCCAGTACTTC. The chain has TRBV29-1 and TRBJ2-5; TRBD2 is a possible D gene (5 bases). The CDR3 length is 14 residues. Germline V lookup: CDR1 SQVTM, CDR2 ANQGSEA. Trimming took off 4 bases at V and 5 bases at J, with 17 bases between the two ends.

For this clonotype: This may arise from a read error, as a much more abundant clone is one base away. This sequence joins TRBV2 and TRBJ2-7; D gene ambiguous. This CDR3 region has 10 residues. CDR1 and CDR2 from the germline V gene are SNHLY and FYNNEI. The CDR3 nucleotides are TGTGCCGGCAGTGTCATCGAGCAGTACTTC. The encoded protein is CAGSVIEQYF. The whole variable domain, filled in from reference TRBV2 and TRBJ2-7, reads EPEVTQTPSHQVTQMGQEVILRCVPISNHLYFYWYRQILGQKVEFLVSFYNNEISEKSEIFDDQFSVERPDGSNFTLKIRSTKLEDSAMYFCAGSVIEQYFGPGTRLTVT.

This clonotype has ten or more counts. J is TRBJ1-2 and V is TRBV9; maybe TRBD1 (5 bases). V was shortened by 4 bases and J by 2 bases, with 12 bases between the two germline ends. The CDR3 has 14 amino acids. Germline V gives CDR1 SGDLS, CDR2 YYNGEE. The CDR3 DNA follows: TGTGCCAGCAGCCAAGGGCGGGGCAACTATGGCTACACCTTC. Protein sequence: CASSQGRGNYGYTF.

V is TRBV7-8 and J is TRBJ2-2; D tentatively reads TRBD1 or TRBD2 (5 bases each). Germline CDR1 and CDR2: SGHVS and FQNEAQ. There are 14 residues in the CDR3. The CDR3 reads CARDLSRETGELFF. CDR3 in DNA: TGTGCTAGAGATCTCTCCAGGGAGACCGGGGAGCTGTTTTTT.

CDR3 loop: CASSPTRTLRGEKLFF. The CDR3 DNA sequence: TGTGCCAGCTCACCAACCAGGACCCTGAGGGGTGAAAAACTGTTTTTT. V is TRBV18 and J is TRBJ1-4, with a tentative D call TRBD1 (5 bases). V was shortened by 2 bases and J by 7 bases, with 17 bases between the two germline ends. The CDR3 consists of 16 residues. From germline, CDR1 is KGHSH and CDR2 LQKENI.

A note on this clonotype: A much bigger clone sits one base away, suggesting this may be a read error. J is TRBJ1-1 and V is TRBV10-3; D not certain. The CDR3 runs 14 residues. The V end lost 10 bases, the J end lost 4 bases, and 19 bases lay between the germline ends. Germline V CDR1 and CDR2: ENHRY, SYGVKD. CDR3 coding DNA: TGTGCCAGCAGCGTATCCCCGACCTCCACTGAAGCTTTCTTT. Its translation is CASSVSPTSTEAFF.